The 17 T cell receptor beta chains below all came from one sample that was sequenced in a study of a mutant IDH1 vaccine in newly diagnosed glioma (dated by TCRdb to the early 2020s). Interpreted using the paper, the time point label stands for: week 47, end of study. Each vaccine dose, consisting of 300 ug of a 20-mer mutant IDH1 peptide in Montanide, was administered subcutaneously with topical imiquimod. The antigens of these receptors remain unknown. The library was obtained by the immunoSEQ multiplex PCR assay. The table was pulled from immuneACCESS by TCRdb, which kept in-frame rearrangements only. Such tables lose some clones; where checked, under half of the loss comes from unresolved V genes, and the rest has no known cause. This sample holds roughly 32,000 clones; more than 75% were observed only once. Clones ranked in the top ten supply around 11% of the sample. The sequencing used PBMCs, collected from a glioma patient whose treatment included an IDH1 peptide vaccine. The source of these receptors is a woman younger than 45 with glioma.

The chain joins TRBV6-5 to TRBJ1-2; the D gene is possibly TRBD1 (6 bases). V was trimmed by 5 bases and J by 4 bases, leaving 11 bases between them. The germline gives CDR1 MNHEY, CDR2 SVGAGI. CDR3 length: 13 amino acids. Here the CDR3 reads CASSPGGGYGYTF. The CDR3 DNA is TGTGCCAGCAGTCCCGGGGGCGGCTATGGCTACACCTTC.

This chain connects TRBV4-2 to TRBJ2-5; 8 bases are a match to TRBD2. CDR1 is LGHNA and CDR2 is YNFKEQ in the germline V gene. This CDR3 has 19 amino acids. The ends lost 0 bases at V and 4 bases at J; junction bases unmatched: 16. CDR3 coding DNA: TGTGCCAGCAGCCAAGATGCAAGGCCGGGGGGGGCCGGAGGAGAGACCCAGTACTTC. It codes for CASSQDARPGGAGGETQYF.

The rearrangement uses TRBV5-8 and TRBJ1-5; 7 bases map to TRBD1. Germline V gene sequence: CDR1 SGHTS, CDR2 YDEGEE. V lost 7 bases and J lost 3; bases outside the gene matches: 7. The CDR3 runs to 14 residues. The CDR3 DNA sequence: TGTGCCAGCCGGGATAGGGGGCACAATCAGCCCCAGCATTTT. Amino acids: CASRDRGHNQPQHF.

The chain combines TRBV6-1 with TRBJ2-7; 10 bases map to TRBD2. There are 15 residues in the CDR3. Trimming removed 1 base from V and 5 bases from J; junction bases left unmatched: 5. In germline, CDR1 is MNHNS, CDR2 SASEGT. CDR3 DNA sequence: TGTGCCAGCAGTGAAGAGAGCGGGGGGGCCCACGAGCAGTACTTC. Encoded protein: CASSEESGGAHEQYF.

The J gene is TRBJ1-6, the V gene TRBV5-1, with 8 bases that match TRBD1. Germline V gene lookup returns CDR1 SGHRS and CDR2 YFSETQ. This CDR3 comprises 15 residues. V trimming: 4 bases; J trimming: 6 bases; junction bases outside the gene matches: 6. This chain's CDR3 is CASSTLGQGNSPLHF. The DNA of the CDR3 is TGCGCCAGCAGCACCCTCGGACAGGGTAATTCACCCCTCCACTTT.

The rearrangement joins TRBV10-3 to TRBJ2-7; 9 bases map to TRBD2. CDR3 length equals 14 residues. V shed 8 bases and J 2 bases; nucleotides not matched to a gene: 7. Germline CDR1 reads ENHRY; CDR2 reads SYGVKD. This CDR3 is CAISSLAGAYEQYF. CDR3 bases: TGTGCCATCTCCTCACTAGCGGGCGCCTACGAGCAGTACTTC.

This chain links TRBV5-4 with TRBJ1-3; no firm D call. Looked up from germline, CDR1 is SGHNT and CDR2 is YYREEE (reference sequence). The CDR3 spans 14 residues. V was clipped by 3 bases and J by 4 bases, with 11 bases between them. DNA of the CDR3: TGTGCCAGCAGCTCCCTGGACGGGGGAAACACCATATATTTT. Translating it yields CASSSLDGGNTIYF.

On this clone itself: One junction end disagrees with the germline gene, perhaps due to a read error. The chain couples TRBV7-7 to TRBJ2-7; D remains unclear. The germline CDR1 and CDR2 sequences are SSHAT and FNYEAQ (reference sequence). This CDR3 contains 13 residues. The DNA of the CDR3 is TGTGCTAGCAGCTTCGGGTTAACCTACGAGCAGTACTTC. It translates to CASSFGLTYEQYF.

The count of this clone is one. The chain combines TRBV6-1 with TRBJ2-2, with TRBD1 matching 7 bases. The length of the CDR3 is 14 residues. V lost 1 base to trimming and J lost 7 bases; unmatched junction nucleotides: 3. Germline V gene sequence: CDR1 MNHNS, CDR2 SASEGT. The DNA of the CDR3 is TGTGCCAGCAGTGAAGGACAGGGTGGCGGGGAGCTGTTTTTT. Protein: CASSEGQGGGELFF.

This chain connects TRBV7-9 to TRBJ2-4, with no clear D. CDR3 length equals 12 residues. Trimming took 5 bases from V and 7 from J, leaving 9 bases between them. Germline CDR1 SEHNR, CDR2 FQNEAQ (reference sequence). The CDR3 loop reads CASSLHDNIQYF. The CDR3 DNA reads as TGTGCCAGCAGCCTACATGATAACATTCAGTACTTC.

This chain links TRBV25-1 with TRBJ2-7, with D tentatively TRBD2 (6 bases). CDR3 size: 14 residues. Between the trimmed V and J ends, which lost 3 bases and 3 bases, there was a span of 12 bases. Germline-derived CDR1 and CDR2 are MGHDK and SYGVNS. The CDR3 here is CASSDPEGLYEQYF. Written as DNA, the CDR3 is TGTGCCAGCAGTGACCCGGAGGGGCTCTACGAGCAGTACTTC.

The sample holds one count of this clone. This sequence joins TRBV6-5 and TRBJ2-5, with D perhaps TRBD2 (7 bases). The CDR3 loop spans 13 amino acids. Germline V gives CDR1 MNHEY, CDR2 SVGAGI. Trimming cost V 5 bases and J 7 bases, with 14 bases left between them. In DNA form, the CDR3 reads TGTGCCAGCAGTGACGGGGGGCTGGGGACCCAGTACTTC. The encoded protein is CASSDGGLGTQYF.

This clone appeared a few times. The chain joins TRBV9 to TRBJ1-6; D is unclear. This CDR3 contains 14 residues. V was trimmed by 0 bases and J by 10 bases, leaving 11 bases between them. CDR1 and CDR2 from the germline V gene are SGDLS and YYNGEE. This CDR3 reads CASSVDGVGSPLHF. The CDR3 DNA is TGTGCCAGCAGCGTAGATGGGGTCGGGTCACCCCTCCACTTT.

This chain links TRBV5-1 with TRBJ2-3, with 10 bases lining up with TRBD2. With V trimmed by 4 bases and J by 1 base, 3 bases remained unmatched. This CDR3 contains 15 residues. Germline-derived CDR1 and CDR2 are SGHRS and YFSETQ. This CDR3 reads CASSTSGARTDTQYF. The CDR3 bases are TGCGCCAGCAGCACTAGCGGGGCCCGCACAGATACGCAGTATTTT.

V gene TRBV4-2 combines with J gene TRBJ2-7; 7 nucleotides align to TRBD1. The CDR3 is made up of 16 amino acids. Trimming removed 4 bases from V and 2 bases from J; junction bases left unmatched: 11. Germline V gene data show CDR1 as LGHNA and CDR2 as YNFKEQ. DNA for the CDR3: TGTGCCAGCAGCCCCGGGACAGAACGCGAGACCTACGAGCAGTACTTC. Residues: CASSPGTERETYEQYF.

J is TRBJ1-1 and V is TRBV4-2; D remains ambiguous. The CDR3 has 15 amino acids. Deletions cut 4 bases from V and 0 bases from J, with 12 bases between. CDR1 LGHNA and CDR2 YNFKEQ come from the germline V gene. The CDR3 loop reads CASSPGGEVNTEAFF. In DNA, the CDR3 is TGTGCCAGCAGCCCGGGCGGAGAAGTGAACACTGAAGCTTTCTTT.

The chain carries TRBV6-6 and TRBJ2-7; 7 nucleotides line up with TRBD1. V lost 11 bases to trimming and J lost 5 bases; unmatched junction nucleotides: 12. CDR1 is MNHNY, CDR2 SVGAGI, per germline (reference sequence). The length of the CDR3 is 13 residues. The chain's CDR3 is CASRPGQSHEQYF. The DNA of the CDR3 is TGTGCCTCTCGGCCGGGACAGAGTCACGAGCAGTACTTC.